This TCR beta chain was sequenced in a study of spatial heterogeneity in lung cancer (dated by TCRdb to about 2019). Regarding the research as a whole: More beta-chain than alpha-chain transcripts were consistently detected, likely reflecting higher beta-chain transcript abundance. In the raw uncorrected reads, each unique combination of TCR and UMI appeared more than ten times on average. In non-small cell lung cancer, the study made a quantitative comparison of TCR alpha and beta repertoires among multiple tumor regions, matched nontumor lung and blood. Nonsynonymous mutation counts, determined by whole-exome sequencing of tumor tissue, were related to features of the TCR repertoire. At surgery, 200 to 250 tumor regions, 61 to 65 matched nontumor lung samples and 56 PBMC samples were TCR-sequenced for both alpha and beta chains.

The germline V gene specifies MRHNA as CDR1 and SNTAGT as CDR2. Relative to germline, V is 6 bases shorter and J is 3 bases shorter, with 11 bases between their ends. From its cysteine to its phenylalanine, the CDR3 spans 14 amino acids. The DNA shown is the 42-base CDR3, in frame from base 1. The research as a whole found: Additional single-cell paired TCR alpha and beta sequencing was considered necessary to confirm, at a functional level, the hypothesis that regional TCRs recognize regional mutations.

The library relied on 5' RACE. The sequencing machine was a NextSeq 500. The TCR library protocol attached a unique molecular identifier to each TCR cDNA molecule to allow correction of PCR and sequencing errors. On the study's bioinformatics: TCR identification, UMI-based error correction and CDR3 extraction were all carried out with Decombinator tools. Expanded TCRs were defined as those above a frequency of 2 per 1,000, corresponding to the top 1% of the tumor frequency distribution. Rényi diversity was computed with the R vegan package after subsampling each repertoire 100 times to 5,000 TCRs. To build CDR3 similarity networks, amino acid triplet string-kernel similarity was used, and CDR3s were connected when their pairwise similarity was above 0.82. TCRdb applied fastp at Q25 and MiXCR to the public reads, then kept only in-frame beta chains. All rows with the same CDR3 protein become a single entry with the most common DNA and genes. The V and J calls and clone size are TCRdb's, not the authors'. The sample includes approximately 11,000 distinct CDR3 sequences, with approximately 6.2% observed a single time. The ten most abundant clones make up 10% of the sample.

This clonotype showed up many times. The antigen it binds to is not known. No much larger clone exists at a distance of one base, and base qualities are not known. Because this beta chain is a stray read in a library intended to capture alpha chains, its abundance should not be given much weight. Reading the label with the study, this specimen's time point is: sample taken at primary tumor resection. TCR sequencing used whole RNA extracted from tumor and nontumor lung tissue, or from cryopreserved PBMC samples, without cell sorting. Samples were obtained from about 69 patients with early-stage, untreated non-small cell lung cancer from the lung TRACERx cohort. Only patients with enough RNA available from two or more tumor regions were chosen for TCR sequencing. Before selection, tumor and adjacent nontumor lung specimens were reviewed by a lung pathologist.

The sample was normal lung tissue next to the tumor, taken at surgery. This clonotype was sampled from a male donor with early-stage non-small cell lung cancer. The rearrangement combines TRBV6-4 with TRBJ2-2, and possibly TRBD1, on 5 matching bases. The DNA is TGTGCCAGCAGCAGGGTGTCCGACACCGGGGAGCTGTTTTTT. Its translation reads: CASSRVSDTGELFF.